This passage covers 9 T cell receptor beta chains from one sample sequenced in a study of blood T cell repertoires in COVID-19. This table comes from immunoSEQ multiplex PCR, and its TCRdb copy is limited to in-frame clones, with some not included. The sample has about 330,000 clones; around 87% are singletons. Specimen: PBMCs or T cells enriched from blood (not recorded which). The receptors stem from a woman aged 30 to 39 who had recovered from COVID-19.

This chain links TRBV5-6 with TRBJ2-1; tentatively, D is TRBD2 (5 bases). V dropped 4 bases and J dropped 10 bases, with 12 bases sitting between them. CDR3 length: 12 residues. The germline gives CDR1 SGHDT, CDR2 YYEEEE. The CDR3: CASSHSGGEQFF. CDR3 DNA sequence: TGTGCCAGCAGCCACAGTGGCGGGGAGCAGTTCTTC.

The chain links TRBV29-1 to TRBJ2-3, with 9 bases matching TRBD1. The CDR3 covers 15 residues. Trimming cost V 6 bases and J 3 bases; bases outside gene matches: 10. Germline V gene data show CDR1 as SQVTM and CDR2 as ANQGSEA. Here the CDR3 reads CSVQTTGGMTDTQYF. As DNA, the CDR3 is TGCAGCGTCCAAACGACAGGGGGGATGACAGATACGCAGTATTTT.

This chain uses TRBV7-2 with TRBJ1-1; D remains ambiguous. Germline V CDR1 and CDR2: SGHTA, FQGNSA. The CDR3 consists of 15 residues. Trimming took off 0 bases at V and 2 bases at J, with 10 bases between the two ends. The CDR3 region has the DNA TGTGCCAGCAGCTTAGCGGCGGGCCGAAACACTGAAGCTTTCTTT. As protein: CASSLAAGRNTEAFF.

This clone appeared once. The chain combines TRBV19 with TRBJ2-7, with TRBD1 matching 8 bases. CDR1 is LNHDA and CDR2 is SQIVND in the germline V gene (reference sequence). The length of the CDR3 is 15 residues. Trimming took 5 bases from V and 0 from J; bases not matched to a gene: 6. In nucleotides, the CDR3 is TGTGCCAGTAGTGGACAGGGCGGAAGCTCCTACGAGCAGTACTTC. As protein: CASSGQGGSSYEQYF. Using reference TRBV19 and TRBJ2-7 for the parts outside the CDR3, the full variable domain is DGGITQSPKYLFRKEGQNVTLSCEQNLNHDAMYWYRQDPGQGLRLIYYSQIVNDFQKGDIAEGYSVSREKKESFPLTVTSAQKNPTAFYLCASSGQGGSSYEQYFGPGTRLTVT.

This clone was observed a handful of times. The genes are TRBV18 and TRBJ2-7; the match to TRBD1 covers 7 bases. Trimming removed 4 bases from V and 2 bases from J; junction bases left unmatched: 8. CDR3 size: 15 residues. Per the germline V gene, CDR1 is KGHSH and CDR2 is LQKENI. The CDR3 sequence is CASSLRQGFTYEQYF. The CDR3 region has the DNA TGTGCCAGCTCACTACGACAGGGATTCACCTACGAGCAGTACTTC.

The J gene is TRBJ1-2, the V gene TRBV7-2, with TRBD1 matching over 9 bases. Germline CDR1 SGHTA, CDR2 FQGNSA. The V gene end was trimmed by 4 bases and the J gene end by 2 bases; junction bases not matched to a gene: 2. There are 14 residues in the CDR3. The CDR3 sequence is CASSSDRGNYGYTF. In DNA, the CDR3 is TGTGCCAGCAGCTCGGACAGGGGAAACTATGGCTACACCTTC.

This rearrangement joins TRBV3-1 (or the pseudogene TRBV3-2) to TRBJ1-3, with 7 bases aligning to TRBD1. The germline CDR1 and CDR2 sequences are LGHDT and YNNKEL (reference sequence). The CDR3 has 17 residues. V shed 2 bases and J 3 bases; nucleotides not matched to a gene: 10. CDR3 sequence: CASSQNGEGAIGNTIYF. The CDR3 nucleotides are TGTGCCAGCAGCCAAAACGGAGAGGGGGCGATTGGAAACACCATATATTTT.

This clone has just a few counts. This likely comes from a read error, as the CDR3 has no conserved phenylalanine or tryptophan at its end. The DNA is left out, because the CDR3 cannot be placed on it with certainty; the CDR3 is given as TCRdb lists it. The chain joins TRBV2 to TRBJ2-3; the D segment call TRBD2 is taken from the table without a DNA check. The CDR3 spans 12 residues, counting both ends. Germline V gene data show CDR1 as SNHLY and CDR2 as FYNNEI. The CDR3 loop reads CASSETRDSDLS.

The CDR3 DNA sequence: TGTGCCAGCAGCACAGAAGAAGGGACACTACAAGGACACTATGGCTACACCTTC. Its translation: CASSTEEGTLQGHYGYTF. This sequence joins TRBV5-6 and TRBJ1-2; possibly TRBD1 for D (6 bases). The CDR3 totals 18 residues. CDR1 SGHDT and CDR2 YYEEEE come from the germline V gene. V gave up 4 bases and J gave up 3 bases, with 25 bases separating them.